The clone carrying this T cell receptor beta chain was seen at least ten times. Its cognate antigen is unknown. This CDR3 has 11 amino acids. Trimming pared 3 bases from V and 7 bases from J, leaving 6 bases between. Germline CDR1 is SGHTA and CDR2 is FQGNSA. Patients counted as stable if ophthalmopathy did not develop within 18 months. This entry comes from a study of T cells in Graves' hyperthyroidism and ophthalmopathy. Findings and caveats of the study: Researchers report that a 13 V-J model separated ophthalmopathy from stable hyperthyroidism. Most thyroid clonotypes expanded above 0.001 were also detected in blood.

Researchers amplified the TCR beta CDR3 regions from RNA transcripts. TCR CDR3 regions were first amplified by RT-PCR with HTBI primers. Via MiXCR, TCRdb re-called the multiplex PCR reads, giving one row per CDR3 protein. The table records 700,000 or so distinct CDR3 sequences, approximately 16% of them present only once. The V and J genes are TRBV7-2 and TRBJ2-5; a possible D gene is TRBD1 (5 bases). The sequencing sample was made of blood. This TCR was recovered from a man aged 18 to 30 with Graves' hyperthyroidism. The CDR3 DNA is TGTGCCAGCAGCTTCACAGGGACCCAGTACTTC. Translated, it gives CASSFTGTQYF.